These 2 T cell receptor beta chains came from one sample sequenced in a study of shared clonotypes between healthy human individuals. Some clones are missing from TCRdb's copy, which holds only in-frame ones; the method was immunoSEQ multiplex PCR. Found here are 950,000 to 1,100,000 clones, about three quarters of them singletons; the top ten hold around 1.5%. Sequenced material: memory CD4+ T cells sorted from blood. The subset is: CD45RA-negative fraction. Receptor source: a man aged 18 to 35 in good health.

This clone was observed a few times. V gene TRBV6-5 combines with J gene TRBJ1-6; D call uncertain. Germline loops: CDR1 MNHEY, CDR2 SVGAGI. The CDR3 runs 12 residues. Trimming took 4 bases from V and 7 from J, leaving 5 bases between them. In nucleotides, the CDR3 is TGTGCCAGCAGTTTAATCAATTCACCCCTCCACTTT. Its protein is CASSLINSPLHF.

This chain joins TRBV27 and TRBJ1-5, with D perhaps matching TRBD1 (6 bases). In germline, CDR1 is MNHEY, CDR2 SMNVEV (reference sequence). Trimming took 6 bases from V and 6 from J, leaving 15 bases between them. The CDR3 has 14 residues. The DNA for the CDR3 is TGTGCCAGCAGCCAAAACAGGGAGGGTCAGCCCCAGCATTTT. This codes for CASSQNREGQPQHF.